This TCR beta chain was found in a study of T cell changes during pregnancy in multiple sclerosis. From germline, CDR1 is MNHEY and CDR2 SMNVEV (reference sequence). The CDR3 has 17 amino acids. Trimming cost V 3 bases and J 1 base; bases outside gene matches: 7. Clones were sequenced by immunoSEQ multiplex PCR, and TCRdb holds only the in-frame ones, with some missing. The sample lists roughly 59,000 clones; roughly 89% were seen once. The sequencing here drew on peripheral blood, taken in the third trimester of pregnancy. The receptor was isolated from a female donor in good health, enrolled as a control in a pregnancy study. The chain links TRBV27 to TRBJ2-3, with 10 bases fitting TRBD2. The CDR3 loop reads CASSFKRGGYGTDTQYF. The CDR3 nucleotides read TGTGCCAGCAGTTTTAAGCGGGGGGGCTATGGCACAGATACGCAGTATTTT.